This T cell receptor beta chain was captured by sequencing in a study of blood T cell repertoires in COVID-19. Trimming left V 4 bases short and J 2 bases short, with 17 bases between. Per germline, CDR1 LNHDA and CDR2 SQIVND (reference sequence). The CDR3 is 16 residues long. The assay was immunoSEQ multiplex PCR, and TCRdb's table has in-frame clones only and misses some. The sample holds around 65,000 clones, 70% to 80% seen once. Sequencing was carried out using peripheral blood. The TCR was taken from a man aged 60 to 69 with acute or convalescent COVID-19. The chain links TRBV19 to TRBJ1-1; D unclear. This CDR3 reads CASSKQTQILNTEAFF. CDR3 DNA sequence: TGTGCCAGTAGTAAACAAACACAAATCCTCAACACTGAAGCTTTCTTT. Filled out from reference TRBV19 and TRBJ1-1, the complete variable domain reads DGGITQSPKYLFRKEGQNVTLSCEQNLNHDAMYWYRQDPGQGLRLIYYSQIVNDFQKGDIAEGYSVSREKKESFPLTVTSAQKNPTAFYLCASSKQTQILNTEAFFGQGTRLTVV.